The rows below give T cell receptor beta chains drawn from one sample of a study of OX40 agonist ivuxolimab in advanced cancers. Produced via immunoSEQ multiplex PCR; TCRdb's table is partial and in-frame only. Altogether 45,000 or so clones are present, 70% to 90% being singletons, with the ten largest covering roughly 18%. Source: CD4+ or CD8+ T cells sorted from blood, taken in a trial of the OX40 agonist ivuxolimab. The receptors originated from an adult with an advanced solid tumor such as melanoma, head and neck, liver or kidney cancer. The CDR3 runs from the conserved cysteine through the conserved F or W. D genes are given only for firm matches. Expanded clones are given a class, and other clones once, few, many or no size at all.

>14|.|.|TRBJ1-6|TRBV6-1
CASSRYLLGSPLHF
TGTGCCAGCAGTCGCTACCTCTTGGGTTCACCCCTCCACTTT
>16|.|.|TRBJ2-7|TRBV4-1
CASSQDFPGESYEQYF
TGCGCCAGCAGCCAAGATTTCCCAGGGGAATCCTACGAGCAGTACTTC
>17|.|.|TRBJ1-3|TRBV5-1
CASSFYGGEAAGNTIYF
TGCGCCAGCAGCTTTTACGGAGGGGAGGCTGCTGGAAACACCATATATTTT
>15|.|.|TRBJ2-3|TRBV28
CASSSYGDFNGTQYF
TGTGCCAGCAGTTCCTATGGTGACTTCAATGGTACGCAGTATTTT
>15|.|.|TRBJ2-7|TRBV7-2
CASSSGPLGSYEQYF
TGTGCCAGCAGTTCCGGGCCCCTGGGCTCCTACGAGCAGTACTTC
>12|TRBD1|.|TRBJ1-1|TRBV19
CASSPPDRRAFF
TGTGCCAGTAGTCCCCCGGACAGGCGGGCTTTCTTT
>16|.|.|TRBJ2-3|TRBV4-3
CASSQDKWVLRDTQYF
TGCGCCAGCAGCCAAGACAAATGGGTCCTCCGAGATACGCAGTATTTT
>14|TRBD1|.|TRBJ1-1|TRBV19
CASTRQGMNTEAFF
TGTGCCAGCACCCGACAGGGGATGAACACTGAAGCTTTCTTT
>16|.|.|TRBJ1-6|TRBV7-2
CASSQAGAPYNSPLHF
TGTGCCAGCAGTCAGGCAGGGGCCCCCTATAATTCACCCCTCCACTTT
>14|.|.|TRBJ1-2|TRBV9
CASSVGGTNYGYTF
TGTGCCAGCAGCGTAGGGGGGACTAACTATGGCTACACCTTC
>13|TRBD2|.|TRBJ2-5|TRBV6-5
CASPLSGGETQYF
TGTGCCTCCCCCCTTTCGGGGGGAGAGACCCAGTACTTC
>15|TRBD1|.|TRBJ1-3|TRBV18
CASSPGTGSGNTIYF
TGTGCCAGCTCACCAGGGACAGGCTCTGGAAACACCATATATTTT
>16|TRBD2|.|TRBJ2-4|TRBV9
CASSTGEGVAKNIQYF
TGTGCCAGCAGCACTGGGGAGGGCGTCGCCAAAAACATTCAGTACTTC
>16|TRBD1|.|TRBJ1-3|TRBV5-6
CASSGGQGLSGNTIYF
TGTGCCAGCAGCGGGGGACAGGGCCTCTCTGGAAACACCATATATTTT
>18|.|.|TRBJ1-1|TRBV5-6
CASSWVGHDGSLNTEAFF
TGTGCCAGCAGCTGGGTAGGACACGACGGGAGTTTGAACACTGAAGCTTTCTTT
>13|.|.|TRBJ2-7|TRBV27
CASSPNQGYEQYF
TGTGCCAGCAGTCCAAATCAAGGATACGAGCAGTACTTC
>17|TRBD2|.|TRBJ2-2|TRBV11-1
CASSLKGTSSRDGELFF
TGTGCCAGCAGCTTAAAGGGGACTAGTTCTAGGGACGGGGAGCTGTTTTTT
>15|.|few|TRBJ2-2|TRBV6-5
CASTQGRGPTGELFF
TGTGCCAGCACCCAGGGGAGGGGGCCCACCGGGGAGCTGTTTTTT
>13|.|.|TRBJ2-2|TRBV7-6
CASSLVSPGELFF
TGTGCCAGCAGCTTAGTATCGCCCGGGGAGCTGTTTTTT
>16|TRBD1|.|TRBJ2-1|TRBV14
CASSQWRQGSYNEQFF
TGTGCCAGCAGCCAATGGCGACAGGGATCCTACAATGAGCAGTTCTTC
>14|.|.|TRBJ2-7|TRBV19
CASSISREIHEQYF
TGTGCCAGTAGTATTTCCAGGGAGATCCACGAGCAGTACTTC
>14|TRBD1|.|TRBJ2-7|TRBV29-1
CSVEPEQGPYEQYF
TGCAGCGTTGAGCCGGAACAGGGGCCCTACGAGCAGTACTTC
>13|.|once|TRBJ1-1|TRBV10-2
CASSDRVNTEAFF
TGCGCCAGCAGTGACAGGGTGAACACTGAAGCTTTCTTT
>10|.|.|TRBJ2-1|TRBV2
CANSRGEQFF
TGTGCCAATAGCCGTGGCGAGCAGTTCTTC